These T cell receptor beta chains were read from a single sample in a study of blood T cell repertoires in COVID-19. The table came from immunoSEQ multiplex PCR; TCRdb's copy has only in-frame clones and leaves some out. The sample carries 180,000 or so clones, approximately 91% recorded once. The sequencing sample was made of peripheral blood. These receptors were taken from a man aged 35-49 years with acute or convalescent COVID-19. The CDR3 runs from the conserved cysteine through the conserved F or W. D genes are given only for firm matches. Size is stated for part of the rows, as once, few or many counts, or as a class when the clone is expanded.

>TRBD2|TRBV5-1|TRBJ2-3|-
CASSLQGLAGATRTDTQYF
TGCGCCAGCAGCTTGCAAGGACTAGCGGGGGCCACCCGCACAGATACGCAGTATTTT
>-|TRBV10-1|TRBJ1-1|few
CASSSDSSNTEAFF
TGCGCCAGCAGTTCCGACAGTTCGAACACTGAAGCTTTCTTT
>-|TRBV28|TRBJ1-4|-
CASSATGPNEKLFF
TGTGCCAGCAGTGCTACAGGTCCTAATGAAAAACTGTTTTTT
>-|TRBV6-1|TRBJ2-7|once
CASRQGAHEQYF
TGTGCCAGCAGACAGGGAGCGCACGAGCAGTACTTC
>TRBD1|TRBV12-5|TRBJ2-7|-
CASGLVRPGQGFHEQYF
TGTGCTAGTGGTTTGGTACGGCCGGGACAGGGGTTCCACGAGCAGTACTTC
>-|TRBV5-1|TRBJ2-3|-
CASNRQMGITDTQYF
TGCGCCAGCAACCGACAGATGGGCATCACAGATACGCAGTATTTT
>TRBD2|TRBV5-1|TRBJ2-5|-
CASSSGLAGGPLQETQYF
TGCGCCAGCAGCTCCGGACTAGCGGGGGGGCCGCTCCAAGAGACCCAGTACTTC
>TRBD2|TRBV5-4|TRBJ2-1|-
CASSPTSGGINEQFF
TGTGCCAGCAGTCCAACTAGCGGGGGTATCAATGAGCAGTTCTTC
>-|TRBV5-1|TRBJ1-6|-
CASSILRQGSYNSPLHF
TGCGCCAGCAGCATTCTCCGTCAGGGATCCTATAATTCACCCCTCCACTTT
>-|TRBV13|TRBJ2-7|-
CASSLVGGQLYEQYF
TGTGCCAGCAGCTTAGTTGGAGGTCAGCTCTACGAGCAGTACTTC
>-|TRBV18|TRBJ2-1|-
CASSPEALPPHNEQFF
TGTGCCAGCTCACCAGAGGCCTTACCCCCCCACAATGAGCAGTTCTTC
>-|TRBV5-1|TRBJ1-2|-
CASSRPGENYGYTF
TGCGCCAGCAGCCGCCCGGGGGAGAACTATGGCTACACCTTC
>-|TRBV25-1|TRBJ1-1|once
CASSDLGATEAFF
TGTGCCAGCAGTGATTTGGGGGCCACTGAAGCTTTCTTT
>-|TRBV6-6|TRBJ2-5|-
CASTEGAGETQYF
TGTGCCAGCACGGAGGGGGCAGGAGAGACCCAGTACTTC
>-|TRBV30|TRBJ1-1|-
CALTRGGTEAFF
TGTGCCTTAACACGGGGGGGGACTGAAGCTTTCTTT
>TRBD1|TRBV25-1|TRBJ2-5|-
CATRDRGPGETQYF
TGTGCCACCCGGGACAGGGGGCCGGGGGAGACCCAGTACTTC
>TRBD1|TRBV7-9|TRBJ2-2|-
CASTLGQENTGELFF
TGTGCCAGCACCCTGGGACAGGAAAACACCGGGGAGCTGTTTTTT
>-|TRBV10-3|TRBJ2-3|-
CAISGRLASTDTQYF
TGTGCCATCAGTGGGCGGCTGGCTAGCACAGATACGCAGTATTTT
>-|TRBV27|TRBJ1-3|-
CASSLSMGAPGNTIYF
TGTGCCAGCAGTTTATCGATGGGGGCGCCTGGAAACACCATATATTTT
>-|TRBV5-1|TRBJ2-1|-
CASSLIPGDYNEQFF
TGCGCCAGCAGCTTGATACCCGGAGATTACAATGAGCAGTTCTTC
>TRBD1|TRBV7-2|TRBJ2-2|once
CASSFVQGAGGELFF
TGTGCCAGCAGCTTCGTCCAGGGGGCAGGCGGGGAGCTGTTTTTT
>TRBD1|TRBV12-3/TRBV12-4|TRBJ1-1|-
CASSSTGVTEAFF
TGTGCCAGCAGCTCGACAGGGGTCACTGAAGCTTTCTTT
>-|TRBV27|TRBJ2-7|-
CASSPRTASSYEQYF
TGTGCCAGCAGTCCCCGGACAGCCAGCTCCTACGAGCAGTACTTC
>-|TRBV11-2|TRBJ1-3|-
CASSLVGGASGNTIYF
TGTGCCAGCAGCTTAGTTGGGGGGGCCTCTGGAAACACCATATATTTT
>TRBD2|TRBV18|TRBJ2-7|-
CASSQAGVIYEQYF
TGTGCCAGCTCACAGGCGGGGGTGATCTACGAGCAGTACTTC
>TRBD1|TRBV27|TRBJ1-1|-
CASSFNRDRMNTEAFF
TGTGCCAGCAGTTTCAACCGGGACAGAATGAACACTGAAGCTTTCTTT
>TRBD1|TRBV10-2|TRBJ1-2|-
CASSELYRGKDKGYTF
TGCGCCAGCAGCGAACTTTACAGGGGAAAAGATAAGGGCTACACCTTC
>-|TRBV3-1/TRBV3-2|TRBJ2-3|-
CASSQGLADTQYF
TGTGCCAGCAGCCAAGGACTAGCAGATACGCAGTATTTT
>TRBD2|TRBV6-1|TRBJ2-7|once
CASSEGGTTYEQYF
TGTGCCAGCAGTGAAGGAGGGACTACCTACGAGCAGTACTTC
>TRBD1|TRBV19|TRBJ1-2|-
CASSNPRGRTNYGYTF
TGTGCCAGTAGTAATCCCAGGGGGCGAACTAACTATGGCTACACCTTC
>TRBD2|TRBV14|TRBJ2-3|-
CASSLKTTSGGFTDTQYF
TGTGCCAGCAGCCTCAAGACGACTAGCGGGGGTTTCACAGATACGCAGTATTTT
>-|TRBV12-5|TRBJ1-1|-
CASGLPRAFGPNTEAFF
TGTGCTAGTGGTTTGCCTCGAGCCTTTGGGCCCAACACTGAAGCTTTCTTT
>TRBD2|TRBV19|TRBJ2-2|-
CASSILAGDTGELFF
TGTGCCAGTAGTATATTGGCGGGAGACACCGGGGAGCTGTTTTTT
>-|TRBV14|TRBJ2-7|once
CASSENGIFSRPSHEQYF
TGTGCCAGCAGCGAAAACGGGATTTTTTCTCGGCCGAGCCACGAGCAGTACTTC
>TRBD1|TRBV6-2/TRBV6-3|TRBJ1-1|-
CASSPSEDREAFF
TGTGCCAGCAGTCCATCTGAGGACAGGGAAGCTTTCTTT
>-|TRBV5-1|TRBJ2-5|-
CASSSSGGETQYF
TGCGCCAGCAGCTCTTCAGGGGGGGAGACCCAGTACTTC
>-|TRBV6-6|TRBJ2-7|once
CASSPKTGWSSYEQYF
TGTGCCAGCAGTCCTAAAACAGGTTGGAGCTCCTACGAGCAGTACTTC
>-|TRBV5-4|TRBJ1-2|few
CASSRNRDNYGYTF
TGTGCCAGCAGCAGAAACAGGGATAACTATGGCTACACCTTC
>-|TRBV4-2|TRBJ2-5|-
CASSQVSETQYF
TGTGCCAGCAGCCAAGTGTCGGAGACCCAGTACTTC
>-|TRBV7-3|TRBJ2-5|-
CASSLGQQETQYF
TGTGCCAGCAGCCTAGGACAGCAAGAGACCCAGTACTTC
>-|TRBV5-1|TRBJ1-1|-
CASSSQGSTEAFF
TGCGCCAGCAGCTCGCAGGGTAGCACTGAAGCTTTCTTT
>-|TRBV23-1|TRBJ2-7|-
CASSQSILGQAKYEQYF
TGCGCCAGCAGTCAATCGATATTGGGTCAGGCCAAATACGAGCAGTACTTC
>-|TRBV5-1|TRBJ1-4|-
CASSLGQSLNEKLFF
TGCGCCAGCAGCTTGGGACAGTCTCTCAATGAAAAACTGTTTTTT
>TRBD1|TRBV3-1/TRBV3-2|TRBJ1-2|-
CASSPHGTGGNGYTF
TGTGCCAGCAGCCCCCACGGGACAGGGGGTAATGGCTACACCTTC
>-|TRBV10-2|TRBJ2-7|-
CASSELLEQYF
TGCGCCAGCAGTGAGCTTCTCGAGCAGTACTTC
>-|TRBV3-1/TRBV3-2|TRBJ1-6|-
CASSQDTGDYSPLHF
TGTGCCAGCAGCCAAGATACAGGCGATTATTCACCCCTCCACTTT
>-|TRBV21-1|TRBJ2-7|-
CASSNDRDHEQYF
TGTGCCAGCAGCAATGACAGGGATCACGAGCAGTACTTC
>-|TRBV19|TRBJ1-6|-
CASKSGSNYNSPLHF
TGTGCCAGTAAAAGTGGGAGCAATTATAATTCACCCCTCCACTTT
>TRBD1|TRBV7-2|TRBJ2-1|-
CASSPGQGTYNEQFF
TGTGCCAGCAGCCCAGGACAGGGAACCTACAATGAGCAGTTCTTC
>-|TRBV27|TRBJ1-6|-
CASSLAQNNSPLHF
TGTGCCAGCAGTCTCGCACAAAATAATTCACCCCTCCACTTT
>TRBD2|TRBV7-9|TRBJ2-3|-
CASSRGRGGGDTQYF
TGTGCCAGCAGCCGAGGCCGGGGGGGCGGAGATACGCAGTATTTT